The 15 T cell receptor beta chains below come from one sample, sequenced in a study of blood T cell repertoires in COVID-19. The table came from immunoSEQ multiplex PCR; TCRdb's copy has only in-frame clones and leaves some out. Seen here are over 250,000 clones, about 89% observed once, and the top ten hold approximately 9%. The sequencing input was PBMCs or T cells enriched from blood (not recorded which). These receptors all come from a man aged 40-49 years who had recovered from COVID-19.

The V gene is TRBV29-1, the J gene TRBJ1-1, with D tentatively TRBD1 (5 bases). The CDR3 runs to 12 residues. Trimming pared 6 bases from V and 4 bases from J, leaving 12 bases between. From germline, CDR1 is SQVTM and CDR2 ANQGSEA. CDR3 loop: CSVAQVGTEAFF. CDR3 DNA sequence: TGCAGCGTGGCACAGGTTGGCACTGAAGCTTTCTTT. The whole variable domain, remainder taken from reference TRBV29-1 and TRBJ1-1, is SAVISQKPSRDICQRGTSLTIQCQVDSQVTMMFWYRQQPGQSLTLIATANQGSEATYESGFVIDKFPISRPNLTFSTLTVSNMSPEDSSIYLCSVAQVGTEAFFGQGTRLTVV.

Notes on this clone: Other DNA sequences in this sample translate to the same CDR3. V gene TRBV4-1 combines with J gene TRBJ1-5; maybe TRBD1 (5 bases). Trimming removed 1 base from V and 0 bases from J, with 10 bases in between. CDR1 is MGHRA and CDR2 is YSYEKL in the germline V gene. The CDR3 totals 16 residues. CDR3 DNA: TGCGCCAGCAGCCAAGGAACAGGTTATAGCAATCAGCCCCAGCATTTT. Protein sequence: CASSQGTGYSNQPQHF.

The chain employs TRBV2 and TRBJ1-4, with 7 bases fitting TRBD1. The length of the CDR3 is 15 residues. V shed 6 bases and J 7 bases; nucleotides not matched to a gene: 11. Germline V gene sequence: CDR1 SNHLY, CDR2 FYNNEI. The CDR3 bases are TGTGCCAGCAGGGGAAACAGGGGAGCCAGTGAAAAACTGTTTTTT. Translation: CASRGNRGASEKLFF.

The chain links TRBV9 to TRBJ2-3; 8 bases are shared with TRBD1. The trim removed 1 base at V and 3 bases at J, leaving 10 bases unmatched. Per the germline V gene, CDR1 is SGDLS and CDR2 is YYNGEE. The CDR3 contains 17 residues. The CDR3 sequence is CASSVTPGQVGTDTQYF. The CDR3 bases are TGTGCCAGCAGCGTAACGCCGGGACAGGTGGGGACAGATACGCAGTATTTT.

This clone was seen more than once but under ten times. The chain has TRBV11-2 and TRBJ1-1; D is unclear. The CDR3 has 12 amino acids. V lost 3 bases and J lost 2, with 4 bases in between. Germline CDR1 is SGHAT and CDR2 is FQNNGV. CDR3 nucleotide sequence: TGTGCCAGCAGCTTCGTCAACACTGAAGCTTTCTTT. Translating gives CASSFVNTEAFF.

The gene calls are TRBV5-1 and TRBJ1-5; 8 bases align to TRBD1. CDR1 and CDR2 (germline): SGHRS, YFSETQ. CDR3 length: 15 residues. V trimming: 5 bases; J trimming: 3 bases; junction bases outside the gene matches: 7. CDR3 amino acids: CASSSTGGDNQPQHF. In DNA form, the CDR3 reads TGCGCCAGCAGTAGTACAGGGGGGGACAATCAGCCCCAGCATTTT.

The chain recombines TRBV15 with TRBJ2-6, with TRBD1 identical over 7 bases. The CDR3 has 18 amino acids. V shed 4 bases, J shed 1 base, and the junction held 10 bases outside the gene matches. Germline CDR1 LNHNV, CDR2 YYDKDF (reference sequence). The CDR3 reads CATSNPQGTPSGANVLTF. The DNA of the CDR3 is TGTGCCACCAGCAACCCACAGGGGACCCCTTCTGGGGCCAACGTCCTGACTTTC.

CDR3 sequence reads: CASSLEAYEQYF. The CDR3 bases are TGTGCCAGCAGTTTAGAGGCGTACGAGCAGTACTTC. This chain uses TRBV28 with TRBJ2-7; D unresolved. The CDR3 runs to 12 residues. The V and J ends lost 2 bases and 4 bases respectively, with 6 bases between them. The germline V gene encodes CDR1 MDHEN and CDR2 SYDVKM.

This clone was counted once. V is TRBV2 and J is TRBJ1-2; tentative D call: TRBD1 (5 bases). The ends were cut back, 6 bases at V and 4 bases at J, with 12 bases in the middle. CDR1 and CDR2 (germline): SNHLY, FYNNEI. The CDR3 is 13 amino acids. The CDR3, as DNA: TGTGCCAGCAGCGGAGACAGAGTCTATGGCTACACCTTC. Amino acids: CASSGDRVYGYTF.

V gene TRBV5-1 combines with J gene TRBJ2-7; 7 nucleotides align to TRBD1. The trim removed 0 bases at V and 2 bases at J, leaving 5 bases unmatched. Germline lookup yields CDR1 SGHRS and CDR2 YFSETQ. The CDR3 sequence is 15 residues long. The CDR3 nucleotides read TGCGCCAGCAGCTTGGTAGTCCAGGGGGCCTACGAGCAGTACTTC. This encodes CASSLVVQGAYEQYF. The full variable domain, rest sourced from reference TRBV5-1 and TRBJ2-7, is KAGVTQTPRYLIKTRGQQVTLSCSPISGHRSVSWYQQTPGQGLQFLFEYFSETQRNKGNFPGRFSGRQFSNSRSEMNVSTLELGDSALYLCASSLVVQGAYEQYFGPGTRLTVT.

This clone occurred a few times. The rearrangement links TRBV12-5 to TRBJ1-1; TRBD1 matches at 7 bases. V shed 4 bases, J shed 1 base, and the junction held 6 bases outside the gene matches. Germline V gene lookup returns CDR1 LGHNT and CDR2 FRNRAP. CDR3 length: 15 residues. This CDR3 reads CASGSRGQTNTEAFF. The DNA for the CDR3 is TGTGCTAGTGGTTCCAGGGGACAGACGAACACTGAAGCTTTCTTT.

This clone showed up just a few times. The V and J genes are TRBV9 and TRBJ1-1; TRBD1 is a possible D gene (5 bases). The CDR3 has 19 residues. Between the trimmed V and J ends, which lost 0 bases and 5 bases, there was a span of 26 bases. Germline V gene data show CDR1 as SGDLS and CDR2 as YYNGEE. The DNA for the CDR3 is TGTGCCAGCAGCGTAGCTACCGTGGCGGGGGTTGATTTGGGGACTGAAGCTTTCTTT. Its protein product is CASSVATVAGVDLGTEAFF.

Only a few counts were recorded for this clone. This chain connects TRBV10-1 to TRBJ1-1; TRBD1 might be the D (5 bases). Trimming took off 2 bases at V and 3 bases at J, with 10 bases between the two ends. Germline V gene data show CDR1 as WNHNN and CDR2 as SYGVQD (reference sequence). CDR3 size: 14 residues. CDR3 region: CASSEGADYTEAFF. The CDR3 DNA reads as TGCGCCAGCAGTGAGGGGGCCGACTACACTGAAGCTTTCTTT.

The chain is built from TRBV9 and TRBJ1-2; D remains ambiguous. Per germline, CDR1 SGDLS and CDR2 YYNGEE. This CDR3 comprises 15 residues. V was clipped by 1 base and J by 3 bases, with 13 bases between them. Here the CDR3 reads CASSVHSWLYYGYTF. DNA for the CDR3: TGTGCCAGCAGCGTACATTCTTGGCTTTACTATGGCTACACCTTC.

This sequence joins TRBV24-1 and TRBJ2-3; TRBD1 aligns across 8 bases. J gave up 0 bases and V 7 bases, and 2 bases lay outside the gene matches. The CDR3 covers 14 residues. The germline CDR1 and CDR2 sequences are KGHDR and SFDVKD. The CDR3 here is CATSRQGSTDTQYF. The CDR3 nucleotides read TGTGCCACCAGCCGACAGGGGAGCACAGATACGCAGTATTTT.